This T cell receptor beta chain appears in the sequencing data of a study of post-analysis software for immune sequencing data. Study as a whole: Recorded subtypes: relapsing-remitting, secondary progressive, progressive-relapsing; some patients unannotated. Overall study findings and caveats: People with multiple sclerosis had a significantly lower normalized Chao1 diversity than controls did. The authors found that F measure strongly co-clustered same-batch samples. Relative to controls, patients had a few TRBV segments at higher frequency, with TRBV5-6, TRBV5-1 and TRBV20-1 among these.

The CDR3 is made up of 16 amino acids. The V and J ends lost 3 bases and 4 bases, in that order; junction bases with no gene match: 8. CDR1 and CDR2 from the germline V gene are KGHDR and SFDVKD. cDNA libraries of TCR beta carried unique molecular identifiers. Researchers reported roughly 0.5 million cDNA molecules coming from approximately 0.95 to 9.8 million T cells. TCRdb itself ran the PCR reads through MiXCR, one entry per CDR3 protein. The top ten clones hold roughly 0.57% of a sample with 700,000 to 800,000 distinct CDR3 sequences, roughly 27% of them seen once. This clonotype turned up a few times. Its antigen remains unknown.

Material for sequencing was blood. The J gene is TRBJ2-1, the V gene TRBV24-1, with 7 bases fitting TRBD1. The sequence was obtained from a girl aged 10 to 17 with multiple sclerosis. The CDR3 bases are TGTGCCACCAGTGATCGAAGGGGGCCTACTTACAATGAGCAGTTCTTC. Translation gives CATSDRRGPTYNEQFF.